These 5 T cell receptor beta chains share one sample of origin, sequenced in a study of control samples from healthy donors and cancer patients. The assay was immunoSEQ multiplex PCR, and TCRdb's table has in-frame clones only and misses some. The data contain 150,000 to 200,000 clones, around 87% of them singletons. The sample comprised blood. The receptors stem from a woman in her 50s in good health.

The rearrangement joins TRBV5-5 to TRBJ1-6, with D perhaps TRBD1 (5 bases). Germline values: CDR1 SGHKS, CDR2 YYEKEE (reference sequence). This CDR3 has 15 amino acids. The V gene lost 4 bases and the J gene lost 10 bases, with 18 bases spanning the gap. The CDR3: CASSPAGGANSPLHF. In DNA form, the CDR3 reads TGTGCCAGCAGCCCCGCGGGTGGGGCGAACTCACCCCTCCACTTT.

V gene TRBV7-9 combines with J gene TRBJ1-1, with D perhaps matching TRBD1 (5 bases). In germline, CDR1 is SEHNR, CDR2 FQNEAQ (reference sequence). The CDR3 length is 15 residues. V was shortened by 1 base and J by 1 base, with 10 bases between the two germline ends. In nucleotides, the CDR3 is TGTGCCAGCAGCTTAGGCGCAGGGAAGAACACTGAAGCTTTCTTT. Its protein is CASSLGAGKNTEAFF.

The J gene is TRBJ2-5, the V gene TRBV2; a possible D gene is TRBD2 (6 bases). The V gene's germline CDR1 is SNHLY and CDR2 FYNNEI. This CDR3 contains 14 residues. Deletions cut 7 bases from V and 0 bases from J, with 12 bases between. The CDR3 nucleotides read TGTGCCAGCACAGGAGTAGCGGACCAAGAGACCCAGTACTTC. The encoded protein is CASTGVADQETQYF.

The chain uses TRBV6-6 and TRBJ1-2; 10 nucleotides line up with TRBD1. The ends lost 6 bases at V and 8 bases at J; junction bases unmatched: 6. Germline V gene data show CDR1 as MNHNY and CDR2 as SVGAGI (reference sequence). CDR3 length equals 13 residues. The CDR3, as DNA: TGTGCCAGCAGCCGACAGGGGGCGAGCGGCTACACCTTC. Amino acid sequence: CASSRQGASGYTF.

This clone showed up just once. The chain links TRBV23-1 to TRBJ2-3; TRBD2 matches at 12 bases. TRBV23-1 is sorted into the ORF group, with uncertain function. This CDR3 spans 16 amino acids. Losses at the gene ends were 8 bases for V and 3 bases for J; bases not matched to a gene: 9. The CDR3 nucleotides read TGCGCCAGCTTACCTTCTAGCGGGGGGGAAACAGATACGCAGTATTTT. Translated: CASLPSSGGETDTQYF.